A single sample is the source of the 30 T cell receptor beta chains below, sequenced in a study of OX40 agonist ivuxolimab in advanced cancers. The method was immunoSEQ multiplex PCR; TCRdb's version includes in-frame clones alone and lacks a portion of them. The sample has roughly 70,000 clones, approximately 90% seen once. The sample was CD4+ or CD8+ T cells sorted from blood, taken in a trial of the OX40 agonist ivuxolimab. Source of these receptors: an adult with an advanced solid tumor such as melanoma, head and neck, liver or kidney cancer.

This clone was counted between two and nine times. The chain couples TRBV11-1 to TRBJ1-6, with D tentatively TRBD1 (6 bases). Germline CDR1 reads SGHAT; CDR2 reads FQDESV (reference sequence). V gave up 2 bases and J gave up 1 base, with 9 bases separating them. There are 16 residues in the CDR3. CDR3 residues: CASSLSDRSYNSPLHF. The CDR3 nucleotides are TGTGCCAGCAGCTTATCGGACAGATCCTATAATTCACCCCTCCACTTT.

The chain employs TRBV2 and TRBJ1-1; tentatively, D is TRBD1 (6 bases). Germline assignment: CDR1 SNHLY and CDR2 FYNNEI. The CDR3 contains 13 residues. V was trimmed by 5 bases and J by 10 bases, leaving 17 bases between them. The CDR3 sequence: CASSSVRGDGAFF. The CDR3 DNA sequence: TGTGCCAGCAGTTCCGTCAGGGGAGATGGAGCTTTCTTT.

The CDR3 loop reads CASSPQTGAWPQHF. The CDR3 bases are TGTGCCAGCAGCCCTCAGACAGGGGCTTGGCCCCAGCATTTT. This chain connects TRBV16 to TRBJ1-5; 8 nucleotides agree with TRBD1. With 4 bases clipped from V and 9 bases from J, the junction kept 8 bases outside the gene matches. Germline assignment: CDR1 KGHSY and CDR2 FQNENV. There are 14 residues in the CDR3.

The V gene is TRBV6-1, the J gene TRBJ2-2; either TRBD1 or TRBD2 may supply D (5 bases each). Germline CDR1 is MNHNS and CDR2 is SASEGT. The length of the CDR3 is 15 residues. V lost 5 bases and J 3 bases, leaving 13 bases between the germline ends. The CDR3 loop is CASSHLPGHTGELFF. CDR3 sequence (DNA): TGTGCCAGCAGTCACTTACCGGGACACACCGGGGAGCTGTTTTTT.

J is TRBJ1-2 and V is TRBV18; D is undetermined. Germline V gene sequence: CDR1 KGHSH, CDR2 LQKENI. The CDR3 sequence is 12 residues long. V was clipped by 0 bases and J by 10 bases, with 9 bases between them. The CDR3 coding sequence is TGTGCCAGCTCACCACCCGTACCTCACTACACCTTC. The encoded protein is CASSPPVPHYTF.

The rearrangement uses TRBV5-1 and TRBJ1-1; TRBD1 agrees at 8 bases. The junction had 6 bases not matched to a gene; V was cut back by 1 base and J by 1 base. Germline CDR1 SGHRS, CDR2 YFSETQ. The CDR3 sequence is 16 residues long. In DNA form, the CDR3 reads TGCGCCAGCAGCTTGCGTACAGGGGGTCGGAACACTGAAGCTTTCTTT. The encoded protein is CASSLRTGGRNTEAFF.

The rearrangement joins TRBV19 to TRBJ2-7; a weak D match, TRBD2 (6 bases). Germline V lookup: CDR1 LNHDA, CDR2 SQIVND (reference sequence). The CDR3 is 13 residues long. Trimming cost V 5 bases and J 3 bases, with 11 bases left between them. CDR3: CASSPGLNYEQYF. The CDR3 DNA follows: TGTGCCAGTAGTCCCGGACTAAACTACGAGCAGTACTTC.

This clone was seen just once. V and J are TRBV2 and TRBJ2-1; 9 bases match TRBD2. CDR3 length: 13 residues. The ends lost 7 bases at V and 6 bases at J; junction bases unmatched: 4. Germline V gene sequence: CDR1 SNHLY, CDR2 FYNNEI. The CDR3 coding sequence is TGTGCCAGCAAGGTAGCGGGAGCCAATGAGCAGTTCTTC. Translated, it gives CASKVAGANEQFF.

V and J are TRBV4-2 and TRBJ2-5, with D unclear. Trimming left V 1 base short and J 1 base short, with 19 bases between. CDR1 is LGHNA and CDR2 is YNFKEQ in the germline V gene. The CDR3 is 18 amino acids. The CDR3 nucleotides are TGTGCCAGCAGCCAAGGAGTCCCTGGCTTGGGGTCCCAAGAGACCCAGTACTTC. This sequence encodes CASSQGVPGLGSQETQYF.

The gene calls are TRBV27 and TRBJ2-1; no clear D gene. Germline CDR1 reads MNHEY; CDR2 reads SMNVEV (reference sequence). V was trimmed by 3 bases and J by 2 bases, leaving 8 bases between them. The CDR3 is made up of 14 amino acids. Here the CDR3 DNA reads TGTGCCAGCAGTTTTGTGAGTGCCTACAATGAGCAGTTCTTC. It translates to CASSFVSAYNEQFF.

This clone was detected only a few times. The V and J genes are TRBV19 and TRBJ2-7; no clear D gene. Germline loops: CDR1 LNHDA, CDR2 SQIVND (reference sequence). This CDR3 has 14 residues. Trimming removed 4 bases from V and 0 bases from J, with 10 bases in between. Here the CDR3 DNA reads TGTGCCAGTAGTAAAGACCCGAGCTCCTACGAGCAGTACTTC. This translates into CASSKDPSSYEQYF.

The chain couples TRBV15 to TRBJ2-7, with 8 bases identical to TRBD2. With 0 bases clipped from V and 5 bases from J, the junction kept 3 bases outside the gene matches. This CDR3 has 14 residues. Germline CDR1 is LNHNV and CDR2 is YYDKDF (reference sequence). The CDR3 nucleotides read TGTGCCACCAGCAGAGAAGGGACTAGTCACGAGCAGTACTTC. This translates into CATSREGTSHEQYF.

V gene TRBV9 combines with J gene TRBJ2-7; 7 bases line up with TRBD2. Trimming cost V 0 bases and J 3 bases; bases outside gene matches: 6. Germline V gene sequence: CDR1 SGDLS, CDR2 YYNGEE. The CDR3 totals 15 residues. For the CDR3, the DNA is TGTGCCAGCAGCGTAGACCCGGGAGGCCGCTACGAGCAGTACTTC. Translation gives CASSVDPGGRYEQYF. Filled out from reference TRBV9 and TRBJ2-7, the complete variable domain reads DSGVTQTPKHLITATGQRVTLRCSPRSGDLSVYWYQQSLDQGLQFLIQYYNGEERAKGNILERFSAQQFPDLHSELNLSSLELGDSALYFCASSVDPGGRYEQYFGPGTRLTVT.

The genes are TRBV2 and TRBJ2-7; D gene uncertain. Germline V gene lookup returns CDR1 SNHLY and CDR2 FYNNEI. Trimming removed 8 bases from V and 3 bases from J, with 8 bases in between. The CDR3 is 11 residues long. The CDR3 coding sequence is TGTGCCAGCCAAATGGTCTACGAGCAGTACTTC. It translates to CASQMVYEQYF.

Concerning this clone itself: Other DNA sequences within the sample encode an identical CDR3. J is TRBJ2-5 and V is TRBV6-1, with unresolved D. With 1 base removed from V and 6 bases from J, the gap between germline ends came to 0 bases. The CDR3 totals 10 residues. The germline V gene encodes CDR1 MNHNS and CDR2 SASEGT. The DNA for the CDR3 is TGTGCCAGCAGTGAAGAGACCCAGTACTTC. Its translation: CASSEETQYF.

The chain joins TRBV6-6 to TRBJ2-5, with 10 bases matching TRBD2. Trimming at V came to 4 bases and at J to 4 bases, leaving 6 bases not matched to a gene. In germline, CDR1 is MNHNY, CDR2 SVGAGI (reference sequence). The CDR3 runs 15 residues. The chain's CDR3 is CASSWGLARGETQYF. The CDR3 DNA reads TGTGCCAGCAGTTGGGGACTAGCGCGGGGAGAGACCCAGTACTTC.

For the CDR3, the DNA is TGTGCCAGCGTCGGAAGGCTAGCGGGAGGGGCCGAGCAGTACTTC. It is translated as CASVGRLAGGAEQYF. V gene TRBV7-8 combines with J gene TRBJ2-7, with 12 bases fitting TRBD2. CDR1 is SGHVS and CDR2 is FQNEAQ in the germline V gene. Trimming removed 8 bases from V and 6 bases from J; junction bases left unmatched: 11. This CDR3 contains 15 residues.

The CDR3 nucleotides are TGCGCCAGCAGCTTGTACGTCAGGTCCCTTCGCACAGATACGCAGTATTTT. This codes for CASSLYVRSLRTDTQYF. V is TRBV5-1 and J is TRBJ2-3; D unresolved. CDR1 and CDR2 from the germline V gene are SGHRS and YFSETQ. Between the trimmed V and J ends, which lost 1 base and 1 base, there was a span of 16 bases. This CDR3 comprises 17 residues. The full variable domain, completed using reference TRBV5-1 and TRBJ2-3, is KAGVTQTPRYLIKTRGQQVTLSCSPISGHRSVSWYQQTPGQGLQFLFEYFSETQRNKGNFPGRFSGRQFSNSRSEMNVSTLELGDSALYLCASSLYVRSLRTDTQYFGPGTRLTVL.

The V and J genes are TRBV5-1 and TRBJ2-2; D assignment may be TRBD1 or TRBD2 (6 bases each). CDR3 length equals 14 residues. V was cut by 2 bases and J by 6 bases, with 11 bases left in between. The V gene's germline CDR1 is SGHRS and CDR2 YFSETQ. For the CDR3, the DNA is TGCGCCAGCAGCTTACAAGGGGGGCCCGGGGAGCTGTTTTTT. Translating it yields CASSLQGGPGELFF.

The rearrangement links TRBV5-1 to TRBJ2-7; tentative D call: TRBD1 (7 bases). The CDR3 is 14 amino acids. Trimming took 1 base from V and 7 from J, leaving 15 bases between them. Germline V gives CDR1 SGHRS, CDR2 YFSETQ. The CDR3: CASSLKGGAGEQYF. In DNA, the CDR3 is TGCGCCAGCAGCTTGAAAGGGGGCGCGGGGGAGCAGTACTTC.

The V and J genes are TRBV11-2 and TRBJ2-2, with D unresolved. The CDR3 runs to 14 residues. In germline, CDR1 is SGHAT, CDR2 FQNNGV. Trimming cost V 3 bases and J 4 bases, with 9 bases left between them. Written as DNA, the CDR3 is TGTGCCAGCAGCTTGGTCAGGTCCACCGGGGAGCTGTTTTTT. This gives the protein CASSLVRSTGELFF.

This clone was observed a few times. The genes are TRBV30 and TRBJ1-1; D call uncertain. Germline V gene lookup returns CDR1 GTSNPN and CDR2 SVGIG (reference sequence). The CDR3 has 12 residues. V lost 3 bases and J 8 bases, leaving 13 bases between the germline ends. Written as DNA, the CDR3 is TGTGCCTGGAGCTATGTGTCAGTAGAAGCTTTCTTT. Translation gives CAWSYVSVEAFF.

The CDR3 coding sequence is TGTGCCAGCAGACAATGGAGCACAAACCCAGGAAACACCATATATTTT. This translates into CASRQWSTNPGNTIYF. The V and J genes are TRBV28 and TRBJ1-3; no reliable D call. V was clipped by 6 bases and J by 4 bases, with 19 bases between them. CDR1 MDHEN and CDR2 SYDVKM come from the germline V gene. The CDR3 is made up of 16 amino acids.

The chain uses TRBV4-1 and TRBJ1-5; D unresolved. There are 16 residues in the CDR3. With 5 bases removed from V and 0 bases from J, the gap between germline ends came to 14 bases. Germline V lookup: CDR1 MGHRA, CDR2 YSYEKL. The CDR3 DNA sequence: TGCGCCAGCAGCGAGGTCGCATCAAATAGCAATCAGCCCCAGCATTTT. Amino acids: CASSEVASNSNQPQHF.

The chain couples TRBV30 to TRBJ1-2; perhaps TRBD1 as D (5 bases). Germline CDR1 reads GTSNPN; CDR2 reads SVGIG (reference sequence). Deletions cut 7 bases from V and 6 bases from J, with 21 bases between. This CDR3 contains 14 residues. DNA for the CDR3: TGTGCCTACCCCTCCACAGGCCCCCTAAATGGCTACACCTTC. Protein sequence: CAYPSTGPLNGYTF. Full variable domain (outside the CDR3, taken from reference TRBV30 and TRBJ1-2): SQTIHQWPATLVQPVGSPLSLECTVEGTSNPNLYWYRQAAGRGLQLLFYSVGIGQISSEVPQNLSASRPQDRQFILSSKKLLLSDSGFYLCAYPSTGPLNGYTFGSGTRLTVV.

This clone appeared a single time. The CDR3 DNA reads as TGTGCCATCAGTACGACGGGGGGCTATGGCTACACCTTC. Amino acid sequence: CAISTTGGYGYTF. The chain is built from TRBV10-3 and TRBJ1-2; possible D gene TRBD1, 5 bases. CDR1 and CDR2 from the germline V gene are ENHRY and SYGVKD. Deletions cut 5 bases from V and 4 bases from J, with 11 bases between. The CDR3 is 13 residues long.

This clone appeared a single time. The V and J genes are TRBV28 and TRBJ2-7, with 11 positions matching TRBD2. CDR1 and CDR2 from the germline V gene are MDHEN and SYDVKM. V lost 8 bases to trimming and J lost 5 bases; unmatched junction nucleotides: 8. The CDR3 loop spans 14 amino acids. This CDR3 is CASCETSGTHEQYF. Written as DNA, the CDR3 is TGTGCCAGCTGCGAGACTAGCGGGACACACGAGCAGTACTTC.

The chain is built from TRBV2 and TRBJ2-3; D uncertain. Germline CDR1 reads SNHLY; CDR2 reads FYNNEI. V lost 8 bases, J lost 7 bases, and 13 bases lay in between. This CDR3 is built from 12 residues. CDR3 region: CASWGKSNTQYF. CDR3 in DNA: TGTGCCAGCTGGGGAAAGAGCAATACGCAGTATTTT. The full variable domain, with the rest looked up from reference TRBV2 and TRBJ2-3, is EPEVTQTPSHQVTQMGQEVILRCVPISNHLYFYWYRQILGQKVEFLVSFYNNEISEKSEIFDDQFSVERPDGSNFTLKIRSTKLEDSAMYFCASWGKSNTQYFGPGTRLTVL.

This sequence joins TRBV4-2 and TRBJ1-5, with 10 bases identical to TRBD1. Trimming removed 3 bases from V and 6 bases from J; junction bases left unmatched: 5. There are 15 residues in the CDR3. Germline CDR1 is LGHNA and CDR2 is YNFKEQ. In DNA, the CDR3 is TGTGCCAGCAGCCAGGGGACAGGGGTCGGTCAGCCCCAGCATTTT. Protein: CASSQGTGVGQPQHF.

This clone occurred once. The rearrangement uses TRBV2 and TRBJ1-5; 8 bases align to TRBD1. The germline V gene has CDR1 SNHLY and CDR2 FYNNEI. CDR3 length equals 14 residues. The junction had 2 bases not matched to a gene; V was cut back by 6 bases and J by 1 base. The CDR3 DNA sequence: TGTGCCAGCAGGGGACAGGAAAGCAATCAGCCCCAGCATTTT. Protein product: CASRGQESNQPQHF.